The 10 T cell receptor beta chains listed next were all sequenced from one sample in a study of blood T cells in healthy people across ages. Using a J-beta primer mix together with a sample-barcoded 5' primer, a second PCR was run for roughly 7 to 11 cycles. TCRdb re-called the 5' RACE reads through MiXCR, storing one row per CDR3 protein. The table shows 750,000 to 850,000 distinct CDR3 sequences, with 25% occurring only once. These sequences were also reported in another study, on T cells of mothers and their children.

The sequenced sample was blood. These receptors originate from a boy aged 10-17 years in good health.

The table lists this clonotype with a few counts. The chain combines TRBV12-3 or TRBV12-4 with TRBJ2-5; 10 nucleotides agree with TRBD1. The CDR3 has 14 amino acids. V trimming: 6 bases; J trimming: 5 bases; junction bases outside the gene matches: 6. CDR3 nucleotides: TGTGCCAGCAGGGGACAGGGGTGGCCGGAGACCCAGTACTTC. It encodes CASRGQGWPETQYF.

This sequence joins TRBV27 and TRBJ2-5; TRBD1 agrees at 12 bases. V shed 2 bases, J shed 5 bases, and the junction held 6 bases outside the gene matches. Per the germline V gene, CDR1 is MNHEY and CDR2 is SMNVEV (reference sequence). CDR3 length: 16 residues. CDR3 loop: CASSLPGQGAGETQYF. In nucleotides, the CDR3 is TGTGCCAGCAGTTTACCGGGACAGGGGGCAGGGGAGACCCAGTACTTC.

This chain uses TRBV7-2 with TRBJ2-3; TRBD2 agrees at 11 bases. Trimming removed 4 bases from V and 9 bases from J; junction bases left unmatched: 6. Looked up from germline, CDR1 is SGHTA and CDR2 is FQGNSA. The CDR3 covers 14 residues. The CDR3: CASSSGTSGLTQYF. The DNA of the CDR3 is TGTGCCAGCAGCTCGGGGACTAGCGGTTTGACGCAGTATTTT.

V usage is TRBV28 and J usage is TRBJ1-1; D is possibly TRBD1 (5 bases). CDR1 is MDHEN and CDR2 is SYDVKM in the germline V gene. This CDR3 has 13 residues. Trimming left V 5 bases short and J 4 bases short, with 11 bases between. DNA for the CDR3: TGTGCCAGCAGTGCCCGGAGGGGCACTGAAGCTTTCTTT. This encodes CASSARRGTEAFF.

CDR3 protein: CASSRTGTGISSYEQYF. The CDR3 DNA reads TGTGCCAGTAGTAGGACCGGGACAGGTATTTCCTCCTACGAGCAGTACTTC. The chain has TRBV19 and TRBJ2-7; 8 nucleotides align to TRBD1. The CDR3 runs 17 residues. V dropped 4 bases and J dropped 0; count of bases not matched to a gene: 11. CDR1 LNHDA and CDR2 SQIVND come from the germline V gene (reference sequence). Supplemented by reference TRBV19 and TRBJ2-7, the full variable domain reads DGGITQSPKYLFRKEGQNVTLSCEQNLNHDAMYWYRQDPGQGLRLIYYSQIVNDFQKGDIAEGYSVSREKKESFPLTVTSAQKNPTAFYLCASSRTGTGISSYEQYFGPGTRLTVT.

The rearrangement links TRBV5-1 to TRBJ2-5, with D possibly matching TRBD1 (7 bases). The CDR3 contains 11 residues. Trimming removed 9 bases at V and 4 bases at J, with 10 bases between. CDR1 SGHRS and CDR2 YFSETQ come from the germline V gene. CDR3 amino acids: CANQGGETQYF. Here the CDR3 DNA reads TGCGCCAACCAGGGGGGAGAGACCCAGTACTTC. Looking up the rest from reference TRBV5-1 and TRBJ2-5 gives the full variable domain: KAGVTQTPRYLIKTRGQQVTLSCSPISGHRSVSWYQQTPGQGLQFLFEYFSETQRNKGNFPGRFSGRQFSNSRSEMNVSTLELGDSALYLCANQGGETQYFGPGTRLLVL.

The CDR3 loop reads CASSLSDRPTPYEQYF. The CDR3 coding sequence is TGTGCCAGCAGTCTCTCGGACAGACCAACCCCCTACGAGCAGTACTTC. V is TRBV28 and J is TRBJ2-5; D is perhaps TRBD1 (6 bases). Near its end, the DNA agrees better with TRBJ2-7, so the J call may be wrong. This CDR3 spans 16 amino acids. Germline values: CDR1 MDHEN, CDR2 SYDVKM.

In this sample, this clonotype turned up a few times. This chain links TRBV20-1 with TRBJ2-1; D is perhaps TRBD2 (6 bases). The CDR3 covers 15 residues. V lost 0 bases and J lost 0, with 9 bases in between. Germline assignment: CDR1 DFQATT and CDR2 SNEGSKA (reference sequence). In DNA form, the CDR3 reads TGCAGTGCTAGAGATGCGACTAGCTCCTACAATGAGCAGTTCTTC. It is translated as CSARDATSSYNEQFF.

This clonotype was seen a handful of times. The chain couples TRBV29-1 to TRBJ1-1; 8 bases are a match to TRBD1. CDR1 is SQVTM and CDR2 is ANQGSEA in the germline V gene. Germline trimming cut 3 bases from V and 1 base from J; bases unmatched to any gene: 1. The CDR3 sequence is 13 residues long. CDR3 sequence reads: CSVDDRGNTEAFF. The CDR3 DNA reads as TGCAGCGTTGATGACAGGGGGAACACTGAAGCTTTCTTT. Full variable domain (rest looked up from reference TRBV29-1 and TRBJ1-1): SAVISQKPSRDICQRGTSLTIQCQVDSQVTMMFWYRQQPGQSLTLIATANQGSEATYESGFVIDKFPISRPNLTFSTLTVSNMSPEDSSIYLCSVDDRGNTEAFFGQGTRLTVV.

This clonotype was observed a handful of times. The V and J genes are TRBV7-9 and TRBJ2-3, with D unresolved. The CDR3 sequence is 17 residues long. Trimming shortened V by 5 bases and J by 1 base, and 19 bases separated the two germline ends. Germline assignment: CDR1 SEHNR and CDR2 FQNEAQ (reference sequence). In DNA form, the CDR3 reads TGTGCCAGCAGCACTTCGGACGGCCCGCGCGGCACAGATACGCAGTATTTT. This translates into CASSTSDGPRGTDTQYF.